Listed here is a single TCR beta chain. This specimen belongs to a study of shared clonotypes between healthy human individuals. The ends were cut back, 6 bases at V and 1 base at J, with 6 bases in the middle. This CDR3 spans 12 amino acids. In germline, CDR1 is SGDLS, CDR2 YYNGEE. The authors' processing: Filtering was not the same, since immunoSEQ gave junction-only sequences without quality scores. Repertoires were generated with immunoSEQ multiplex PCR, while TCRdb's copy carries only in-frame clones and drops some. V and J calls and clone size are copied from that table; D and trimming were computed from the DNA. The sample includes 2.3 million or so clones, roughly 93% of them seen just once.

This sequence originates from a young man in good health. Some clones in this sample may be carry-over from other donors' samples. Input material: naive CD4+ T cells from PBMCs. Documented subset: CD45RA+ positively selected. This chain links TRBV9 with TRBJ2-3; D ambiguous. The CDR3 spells CASTRGTDTQYF. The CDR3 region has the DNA TGTGCCAGCACCCGGGGCACAGATACGCAGTATTTT.